These 14 T cell receptor beta chains were all obtained from the same sample, sequenced in a study of T cells in Graves' hyperthyroidism and ophthalmopathy. RNA transcripts served as the template for amplifying TCR beta CDR3 regions. The study used the HTBI primer set for a first-round RT-PCR of the TCR CDR3. TCRdb reanalysed the multiplex PCR reads using MiXCR and keeps one entry per CDR3 protein. The table shows 530,000 or so distinct CDR3 sequences, with approximately 44% occurring only once. The sequenced material came from peripheral blood or thyroid tissue (not recorded which). The receptors were sampled from a woman between 18 and 29 years old with Graves' hyperthyroidism.

V and J are TRBV5-1 and TRBJ1-2; maybe TRBD1 (5 bases). The CDR3 runs 13 residues. Trimming removed 0 bases at V and 12 bases at J, with 15 bases between. The germline V gene has CDR1 SGHRS and CDR2 YFSETQ. This CDR3 reads CASSLEAGTGNTF. DNA for the CDR3: TGCGCCAGCAGCTTGGAGGCAGGGACTGGAAACACCTTC.

A word on this clonotype: Given the absence of the conserved phenylalanine or tryptophan at the CDR3 end, a read error is likely. This chain connects TRBV7-7 to TRBJ2-7; weak D call: TRBD1 (6 bases). The CDR3 covers 15 residues. V gave up 2 bases and J gave up 4 bases, with 15 bases separating them. Per germline, CDR1 SSHAT and CDR2 FNYEAQ (reference sequence). The CDR3 DNA reads as TGTGCCAGCAGCTTAAGAACAGGGCTCCCTTACGAGCAGTACCTC. This gives the protein CASSLRTGLPYEQYL.

The chain combines TRBV11-3 with TRBJ1-6; tentatively, D is TRBD1 (5 bases). The CDR3 length is 17 residues. Trimming pared 2 bases from V and 3 bases from J, leaving 14 bases between. CDR1 is SGHNT and CDR2 is YENEEA in the germline V gene. The CDR3 coding sequence is TGTGCCAGCAGCTTAATCAGGGAGTATGGCTATAATTCACCCCTCCACTTT. It codes for CASSLIREYGYNSPLHF.

This clonotype was found many times. The chain recombines TRBV4-1 with TRBJ1-1; D might be TRBD1 (5 bases). V lost 0 bases, J lost 3 bases, and 8 bases lay in between. CDR1 and CDR2 from the germline V gene are MGHRA and YSYEKL. This CDR3 has 14 residues. CDR3 sequence: CASSQESGYTEAFF. CDR3 coding DNA: TGCGCCAGCAGCCAAGAATCAGGGTACACTGAAGCTTTCTTT.

This clonotype occurred many times. The chain is built from TRBV3-1 and TRBJ1-1; D gene ambiguous. V lost 5 bases and J lost 7, with 11 bases in between. The CDR3 totals 12 residues. CDR1 is LGHDT, CDR2 YNNKEL, per germline (reference sequence). For the CDR3, the DNA is TGTGCCAGCAGCGAATGGGGAGGTGAAGCTTTCTTT. It translates to CASSEWGGEAFF.

This clonotype appeared a few times. The gene calls are TRBV3-1 and TRBJ2-5; the match to TRBD2 covers 11 bases. This CDR3 spans 18 amino acids. V lost 2 bases and J lost 2; bases outside the gene matches: 10. In germline, CDR1 is LGHDT, CDR2 YNNKEL (reference sequence). The CDR3 DNA is TGTGCCAGCAGCCAAAGTTGGACTAGCGGGCCTCTTCAAGAGACCCAGTACTTC. Its translation: CASSQSWTSGPLQETQYF.

This clonotype was counted between two and nine times. The chain combines TRBV10-3 with TRBJ2-7; 9 nucleotides agree with TRBD1. Germline V CDR1 and CDR2: ENHRY, SYGVKD. Trimming at V came to 0 bases and at J to 4 bases, leaving 1 base not matched to a gene. This CDR3 is 14 amino acids long. CDR3 protein: CAISESGQGYEQYF. CDR3 nucleotide sequence: TGTGCCATCAGTGAGTCTGGACAGGGGTACGAGCAGTACTTC.

The V and J genes are TRBV12-5 and TRBJ2-7; D is undetermined. CDR1 is LGHNT and CDR2 is FRNRAP in the germline V gene. CDR3 length equals 14 residues. V lost 3 bases to trimming and J lost 0 bases, with 9 bases between them. The CDR3 bases are TGTGCTAGTGGTTTACCCGACGTCTCCTACGAGCAGTACTTC. Amino acid sequence: CASGLPDVSYEQYF.

The chain uses TRBV6-5 and TRBJ1-5, with no clear D. Germline assignment: CDR1 MNHEY and CDR2 SVGAGI. Deletions cut 6 bases from V and 11 bases from J, with 20 bases between. The length of the CDR3 is 14 residues. The CDR3 sequence is CASSLGGAIETQHF. CDR3 DNA sequence: TGTGCCAGCAGCCTGGGAGGAGCTATTGAGACCCAGCATTTT.

The V and J genes are TRBV12-3 or TRBV12-4 and TRBJ2-1, with 7 bases lining up with TRBD2. V was clipped by 7 bases and J by 0 bases; unmatched bases: 12. The CDR3 loop spans 17 amino acids. The CDR3 is CASTTGLLQNSYNEQFF. CDR3 in DNA: TGTGCCAGCACTACGGGACTACTTCAAAACTCCTACAATGAGCAGTTCTTC.

This clonotype was recorded many times. In nucleotides, the CDR3 is TGTGCCATCAGTGAGCGGGGGGACAACTATGGCTACACCTTC. This encodes CAISERGDNYGYTF. V and J are TRBV10-3 and TRBJ1-2; TRBD1 is a possible D gene (5 bases). The CDR3 contains 14 residues. With 2 bases removed from V and 2 bases from J, the gap between germline ends came to 9 bases. Looked up from germline, CDR1 is ENHRY and CDR2 is SYGVKD.

This clonotype was observed a handful of times. V usage is TRBV15 and J usage is TRBJ2-1; a possible D gene is TRBD2 (6 bases). Germline CDR1 is LNHNV and CDR2 is YYDKDF (reference sequence). This CDR3 is 16 amino acids long. Trimming took off 3 bases at V and 2 bases at J, with 14 bases between the two ends. CDR3: CATSSLGLLPYNEQFF. CDR3 coding DNA: TGTGCCACCAGCAGCCTGGGACTCCTTCCCTACAATGAGCAGTTCTTC.

This clonotype was observed at least ten times. V usage is TRBV29-1 and J usage is TRBJ2-7, with D perhaps being TRBD1 or TRBD2 (5 bases each). The CDR3 loop spans 14 amino acids. The germline V and J ends were trimmed by 6 bases and 3 bases, with 18 bases remaining between them. The germline gives CDR1 SQVTM, CDR2 ANQGSEA. The CDR3 DNA reads as TGCAGCGTGTACGTGGGGCCCGGGGACTACGAGCAGTACTTC. Its translation is CSVYVGPGDYEQYF.

V and J are TRBV6-6 and TRBJ1-1; a weak D match, TRBD1 (5 bases). Per germline, CDR1 MNHNY and CDR2 SVGAGI (reference sequence). Deletions cut 6 bases from V and 4 bases from J, with 21 bases between. This CDR3 has 16 amino acids. This CDR3 reads CASRAGNQPVTTEAFF. Written as DNA, the CDR3 is TGTGCCAGCAGAGCAGGGAACCAACCGGTCACCACTGAAGCTTTCTTT.